Sequencing of this TCR beta chain was carried out in a study of CD8 T cells in Susac syndrome. Study observations and caveats: Acknowledgment was made by the study that its TCR sequencing and HLA analysis involved a relatively small number of individuals.

There are 13 residues in the CDR3. V was shortened by 1 base and J by 4 bases, with 7 bases between the two germline ends. Germline CDR1 LNHNV, CDR2 YYDKDF (reference sequence). In regard to this clonotype: Its antigen is not identified.

The authors reverse transcribed about 0.5 to 1 ug RNA with random hexamers. Across 54 Vbeta and 13 Jbeta, immunoSEQ multiplex PCR amplified TCR beta CDR3. TCRdb recomputed calls from the immunoSEQ multiplex PCR reads with MiXCR, one row per CDR3 protein. The table includes 110,000 or so distinct CDR3 sequences, about 95% detected once. High-throughput TCR beta sequencing covered peripheral CD8+ and CD4+ T cells. It was negative isolation that provided the CD8+ and CD4+ T cells, whereas TEMRA cells were enriched by FACS. The chain carries TRBV15 and TRBJ1-1; D is undetermined. The sample was CD4+ T cells from PBMCs. The receptor comes from a human donor in good health. The CDR3 DNA reads TGTGCCACCAGCAGAGCCCGGGGCACTGAAGCTTTCTTT. Amino acids: CATSRARGTEAFF.